This entry is about one T cell receptor beta chain. Its antigen is unknown. The CDR3 is made up of 12 amino acids. The V gene's germline CDR1 is MNHNY and CDR2 SVGAGI (reference sequence). Trimming took off 6 bases at V and 4 bases at J, with 6 bases between the two ends. Healthy donors had no documented immune events, such as infections, while sampled. These data come from a study of identifying expanded T cells in peripheral blood. Regarding the study as a whole: Approximately two-week clone count variance significantly increased as total template count grew.

Method: immunoSEQ multiplex PCR; TCRdb's copy keeps in-frame clones and lacks some. The table lists tens of thousands of clones, 80% to 85% of them singletons. This TCR was sampled from a person between 18 and 75 years old in good health. Input material: blood. The J gene is TRBJ2-2, the V gene TRBV6-6; D call uncertain. The CDR3 sequence is CASSLTTGELFF. DNA of the CDR3: TGTGCCAGCAGCCTTACCACCGGGGAGCTGTTTTTT.